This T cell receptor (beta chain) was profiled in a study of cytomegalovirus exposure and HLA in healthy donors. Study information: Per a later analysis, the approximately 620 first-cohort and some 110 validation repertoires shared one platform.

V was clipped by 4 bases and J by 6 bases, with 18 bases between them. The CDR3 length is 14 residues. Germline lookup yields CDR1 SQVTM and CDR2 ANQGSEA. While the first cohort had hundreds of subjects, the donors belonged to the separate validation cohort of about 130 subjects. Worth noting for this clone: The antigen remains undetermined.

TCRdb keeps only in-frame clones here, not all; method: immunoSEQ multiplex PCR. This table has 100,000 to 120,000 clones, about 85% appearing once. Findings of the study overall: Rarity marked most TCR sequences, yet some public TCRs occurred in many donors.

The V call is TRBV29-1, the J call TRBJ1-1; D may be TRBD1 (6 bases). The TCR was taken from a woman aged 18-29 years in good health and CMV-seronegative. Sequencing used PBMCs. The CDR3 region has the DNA TGCAGCGTTGGTAACCGGGGGGCTGCTCCTGAAGCTTTCTTT. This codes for CSVGNRGAAPEAFF.